This TCR beta chain appears in the sequencing data of a study of T-cell memory formation after mild COVID-19. The sample holds a few counts of this clonotype. Germline lookup yields CDR1 LGHDT and CDR2 YNNKEL (reference sequence). V lost 4 bases, J lost 8 bases, and 8 bases stayed unmatched. This CDR3 spans 15 amino acids. TCRalpha and TCRbeta libraries used 5'RACE with constant-segment primers and UMIs. TCRdb analysed the 5' RACE reads with MiXCR anew, one entry per CDR3 protein. Of around 340,000 distinct CDR3 sequences in the sample, more than 20% are singletons; the top ten hold around 12%. The source of this sequence is an adult woman who had mild COVID-19 (a few samples of this study predate the infection). Cell type and time point are not known. Sequencing was performed on PBMCs or a T cell subset sorted from them (not recorded which). This chain connects TRBV3-1 to TRBJ1-2, with TRBD1 matching over 12 bases. CDR3: CASSLPGQGAGGYTF. In DNA, the CDR3 is TGTGCCAGCAGCCTACCGGGACAGGGGGCAGGAGGCTACACCTTC.